This TCR beta chain was recorded in a study of human T cells and chemical hapten exposure (dated by TCRdb to 2020 to 2023). Broadly, across the study: For sensitization, 2% DPC in acetone was applied to an approximately 2 cm by approximately 2 cm area of upper inner arm skin. Patients additionally received weekly therapeutic DPC doses to the scalp throughout the approximately 22-week study period. Patch testing on the upper back used Finn chambers containing 0.01% DPC, with scoring done after 6 days according to International Contact Dermatitis Research Group standards. Alopecia areata with under or over 50% scalp involvement, alopecia totalis and alopecia universalis were represented in the patient cohort, which was mostly female. Libraries were pooled for sequencing, and variation in per-sample TCR yields was attributed mainly to small differences in library volumes within the pool. This study followed changes in the peripheral blood TCR repertoire in vivo during primary and secondary sensitization of alopecia patients to the hapten diphenylcyclopropenone (DPC). Patient blood was sampled pre-sensitization (week 0) and at 2, 6 and about 24 weeks after DPC sensitization. Some 29 alopecia patients gave blood for TCR sequencing at one to four time points (pre-sensitization, 2, 6 and 24 weeks). Overall results and qualifications from the work: The number of PT1 expanded TCRs positively correlated with patch test score, significant at thresholds 8, 16 and 32 but not 4. The number of TCRs above 1 in 1000 frequency did not change with DPC sensitization; there was no evidence of global repertoire structure alterations. Because all patients had alopecia, a presumed autoimmune disease, the immune response of the patients might differ from that of healthy individuals. Repeated subsampling changed both the strength of the expansion versus patch-test correlation and the threshold at which that correlation became significant. Significantly more large CDR3 similarity clusters were formed by expanded TCRs than by pre-sensitization or healthy control sets, consistent with antigen-driven responses.

Libraries were built with RACE. TCRdb shows the sequencer as NextSeq 500. During library preparation, unique molecular identifiers were attached to individual cDNA molecules so that TCRs could be counted quantitatively and reproducibly. Each blood RNA sample was used to sequence both TCR alpha and TCR beta chains. The authors processed their data as follows. A median of roughly 98,000 TCRs per sample was observed, with a range of about 23,224 to 700,000. The Decombinator software suite was used to annotate V, J and CDR3 in the TCR reads. To make PS versus PT1 abundance plots, every sample was subsampled to the same number of TCRs (28,000). TCRs were defined as expanded if absent before sensitization and observed at least eight times at the 2-week time point. TCRdb trimmed the raw reads at Q25, called clones with MiXCR and kept productive beta chains. Under each unique CDR3 protein, matching rows form one entry showing the most common genes and DNA. The authors' filters were not applied to this entry. This sample is represented by approximately 400,000 distinct CDR3 sequences; 4.5% to 5.5% of them were singletons. The biggest ten clones account for 2.6% of the sample.

This clonotype was found many times. There is no known antigen for this receptor. One base away there is no much larger clone; base qualities are not given. The CDR3, from cysteine to phenylalanine, totals 16 residues. Left in the record is the CDR3 DNA by itself, 48 bases read in frame from the first base. CDR1 and CDR2 are drawn from the germline V gene: SGHDT, YYEEEE. V is cut by 4 bases and J by 4 bases, and the space between the germline ends is 17 bases. Per the publication, the time point label means: pre-sensitization, week 0. Reading the label with the study, this specimen's treatment or condition is: therapeutic diphenylcyclopropenone sensitization with weekly scalp DPC. Blood at each patch-test visit was drawn before the patch test was applied. Eligible patients were aged 18 to 70, diagnosed with alopecia, deemed suitable for DPC therapy, and excluded if pregnant. Total RNA was extracted from unfractionated whole blood collected in Tempus Blood RNA tubes.

The V and J genes are TRBV5-6 and TRBJ1-4; the D gene is perhaps TRBD1, on 6 matching bases. The sequences come from whole blood, collected in connection with sensitization to the hapten diphenylcyclopropenone (DPC). The clonotype was recovered from a woman between 45 and 65 years old with alopecia areata. Some clones in this sample may be carry-over from other donors' samples. The nucleotide sequence is given as TGTGCCAGCAGCCCCGTAGGGGCAGGGGTTAATGAAAAACTGTTTTTT. This encodes CASSPVGAGVNEKLFF.